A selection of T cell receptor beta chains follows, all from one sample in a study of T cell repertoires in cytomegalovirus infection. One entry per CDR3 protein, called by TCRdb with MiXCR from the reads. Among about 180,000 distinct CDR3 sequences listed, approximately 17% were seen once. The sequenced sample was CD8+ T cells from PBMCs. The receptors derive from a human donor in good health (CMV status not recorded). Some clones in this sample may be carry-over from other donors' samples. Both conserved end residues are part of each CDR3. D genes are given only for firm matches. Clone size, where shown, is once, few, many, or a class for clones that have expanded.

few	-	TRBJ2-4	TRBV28	CASSETLAKNIQYF	TGTGCCAGCTCTGAAACTCTAGCCAAAAACATTCAGTACTTC
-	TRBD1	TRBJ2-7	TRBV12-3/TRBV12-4	CASSLLQGENYEQYF	TGTGCCAGCAGTTTGTTGCAGGGGGAAAACTACGAGCAGTACTTC
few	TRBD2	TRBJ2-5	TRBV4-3	CASSQALGGNRETQYF	TGCGCCAGCAGCCAAGCTCTCGGGGGGAATAGGGAGACCCAGTACTTC
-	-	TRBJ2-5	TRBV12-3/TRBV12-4	CASSSAPALETQYF	TGTGCCAGCAGTTCGGCCCCCGCTCTTGAGACCCAGTACTTC
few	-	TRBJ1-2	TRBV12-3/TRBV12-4	CASSPGTMEGYTF	TGTGCCAGCAGCCCGGGGACTATGGAAGGCTACACCTTC
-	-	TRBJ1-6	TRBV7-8	CASSTTGEGSYNSPLHF	TGTGCCAGCAGCACCACCGGGGAGGGCTCCTATAATTCACCCCTCCACTTT
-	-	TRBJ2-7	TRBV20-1	CSAPDETDEQYF	TGCAGTGCTCCGGATGAAACGGACGAGCAGTACTTC
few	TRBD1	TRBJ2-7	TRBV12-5	CASGSGQGAYEQYF	TGTGCTAGTGGTTCCGGACAGGGGGCCTACGAGCAGTACTTC
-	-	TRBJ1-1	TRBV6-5	CASSYSLRDTEAFF	TGTGCCAGCAGTTACTCGCTTAGGGACACTGAAGCTTTCTTT
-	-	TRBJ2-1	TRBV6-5	CASSLIAGHDEQFF	TGTGCCAGCAGCCTTATAGCCGGGCACGATGAGCAGTTCTTC
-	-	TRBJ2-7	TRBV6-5	CATGPVPYEQYF	TGTGCCACCGGGCCGGTGCCATACGAGCAGTACTTC
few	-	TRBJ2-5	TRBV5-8	CASRIQKYQETQYF	TGTGCCAGCAGAATCCAGAAATACCAAGAGACCCAGTACTTC
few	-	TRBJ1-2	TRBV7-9	CASSTITDYGYTF	TGTGCCAGCAGCACCATAACGGACTATGGCTACACCTTC
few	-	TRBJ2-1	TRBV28	CASSYAPQVTYNEQFF	TGTGCCAGCAGTTACGCCCCCCAAGTTACCTACAATGAGCAGTTCTTC
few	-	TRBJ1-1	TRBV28	CASNRNTEAFF	TGTGCCAGCAATCGTAACACTGAAGCTTTCTTT
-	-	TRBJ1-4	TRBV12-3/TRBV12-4	CASSFRPKNEKLFF	TGTGCCAGCAGCTTCCGTCCCAAAAATGAAAAACTGTTTTTT
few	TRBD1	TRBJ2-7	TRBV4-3	CASSQYRDRGHEQYF	TGCGCCAGCAGCCAGTACCGGGACAGGGGCCACGAGCAGTACTTC
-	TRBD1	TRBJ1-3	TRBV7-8	CASSSGQISGNTIYF	TGTGCCAGCAGCTCGGGACAGATCTCTGGAAACACCATATATTTT
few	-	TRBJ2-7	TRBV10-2	CASSGGVGDEQYF	TGCGCCAGCAGTGGGGGGGTAGGTGACGAGCAGTACTTC
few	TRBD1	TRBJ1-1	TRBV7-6	CASRSQGVNTEAFF	TGTGCCAGCAGATCACAGGGGGTGAACACTGAAGCTTTCTTT
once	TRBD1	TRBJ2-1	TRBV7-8	CASSFIQGVRNEQFF	TGTGCCAGCAGCTTTATTCAGGGGGTTCGGAATGAGCAGTTCTTC
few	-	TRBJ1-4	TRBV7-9	CASSSYREDATNEKLFF	TGTGCCAGCAGCTCATACAGGGAGGATGCAACTAATGAAAAACTGTTTTTT
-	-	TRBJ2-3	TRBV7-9	CASSLEQGFGTDTQYF	TGTGCCAGCAGCTTAGAACAGGGTTTCGGCACAGATACGCAGTATTTT
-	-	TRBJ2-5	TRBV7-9	CASSLPNFRDQETQYF	TGTGCCAGCAGCTTACCGAACTTCCGGGACCAAGAGACCCAGTACTTC
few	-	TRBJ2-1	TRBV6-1	CASSELGQGSVYNEQFF	TGTGCCAGCAGTGAGCTGGGACAAGGGTCGGTCTACAATGAGCAGTTCTTC
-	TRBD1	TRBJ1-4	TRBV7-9	CASSLGGTGKNEKLFF	TGTGCCAGCAGCTTAGGTGGGACAGGAAAAAATGAAAAACTGTTTTTT
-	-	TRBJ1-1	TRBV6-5	CASSYDVMNTEAFF	TGTGCCAGCAGTTACGATGTGATGAACACTGAAGCTTTCTTT
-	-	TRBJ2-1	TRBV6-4	CASSDGGGTYNEQFF	TGTGCCAGCAGTGACGGCGGGGGCACCTACAATGAGCAGTTCTTC
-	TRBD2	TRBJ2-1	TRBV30	CAWSATSDYNEQFF	TGTGCCTGGAGTGCGACTAGCGACTACAATGAGCAGTTCTTC
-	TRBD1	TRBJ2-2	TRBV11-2	CASSLVGAGGSPLGTGELFF	TGTGCCAGCAGCTTAGTCGGGGCAGGGGGCAGCCCCTTGGGCACCGGGGAGCTGTTTTTT
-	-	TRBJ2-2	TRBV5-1	CASSVNLATGTGELFF	TGCGCCAGCAGCGTAAATCTAGCGACGGGGACCGGGGAGCTGTTTTTT
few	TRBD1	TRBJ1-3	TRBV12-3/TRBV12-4	CASTGQVDSGNTIYF	TGTGCCAGCACCGGACAGGTCGACTCTGGAAACACCATATATTTT
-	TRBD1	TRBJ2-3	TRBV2	CASSIGQGSGTDTQYF	TGTGCCAGCAGTATAGGACAGGGGTCGGGCACAGATACGCAGTATTTT
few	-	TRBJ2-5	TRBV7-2	CASSFRVRDQETQYF	TGTGCCAGCAGCTTCCGGGTTCGGGACCAAGAGACCCAGTACTTC
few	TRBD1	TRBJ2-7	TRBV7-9	CASSSGTVTHEQYF	TGTGCCAGCAGCTCCGGGACAGTCACCCACGAGCAGTACTTC
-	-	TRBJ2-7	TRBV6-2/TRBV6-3	CASSYISTYEQYF	TGTGCCAGCAGTTACATCAGTACCTACGAGCAGTACTTC
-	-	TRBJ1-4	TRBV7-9	CASSPTGPRHEKLFF	TGTGCCAGCAGCCCGACTGGCCCTAGGCATGAAAAACTGTTTTTT
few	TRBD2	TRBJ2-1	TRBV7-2	CASSLRGRGGLYNEQFF	TGTGCCAGCAGCCTTAGGGGGCGGGGGGGCCTGTACAATGAGCAGTTCTTC
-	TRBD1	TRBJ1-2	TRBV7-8	CASSSRTGWDGYTF	TGTGCCAGCAGCTCGAGGACAGGTTGGGATGGCTACACCTTC
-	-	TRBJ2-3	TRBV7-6	CASSWTDTQYF	TGTGCCAGCAGCTGGACAGATACGCAGTATTTT
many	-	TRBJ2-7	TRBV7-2	CASTLLAGAYEQYF	TGTGCCAGCACCTTATTGGCAGGGGCGTACGAGCAGTACTTC
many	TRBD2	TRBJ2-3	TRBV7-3	CASSLKGLAGGLTDTQYF	TGTGCCAGCAGCTTAAAAGGGTTAGCGGGGGGACTCACAGATACGCAGTATTTT
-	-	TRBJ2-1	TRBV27	CASSLRGPLNEQFF	TGTGCCAGCAGTTTACGGGGGCCCCTTAATGAGCAGTTCTTC
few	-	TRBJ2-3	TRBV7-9	CASSTPRDTQYF	TGTGCCAGCAGCACACCCCGGGATACGCAGTATTTT
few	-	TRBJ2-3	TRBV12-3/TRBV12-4	CASSYGSSTDTQYF	TGTGCCAGCAGTTATGGATCTAGCACAGATACGCAGTATTTT
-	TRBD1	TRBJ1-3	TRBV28	CASSPGQGVYTIYF	TGTGCCAGCAGCCCGGGACAGGGTGTTTACACCATATATTTT
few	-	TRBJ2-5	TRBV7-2	CASSLALWETQYF	TGTGCCAGCAGCTTAGCGCTGTGGGAGACCCAGTACTTC
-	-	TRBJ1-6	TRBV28	CASSLNPYTNSPLHF	TGTGCCAGCAGTTTGAATCCATATACTAATTCACCCCTCCACTTT
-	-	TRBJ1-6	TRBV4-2	CASSQEVLQDNSPLHF	TGTGCCAGCAGCCAAGAGGTCTTGCAGGATAATTCACCCCTCCACTTT
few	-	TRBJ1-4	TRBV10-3	CAISEVDEKLFF	TGTGCCATCAGTGAAGTGGATGAAAAACTGTTTTTT